Listed below are T cell receptor beta chains from one sample, sequenced in a study of CXCR3-negative and CXCR3-positive naive CD8 T cells. Each CDR3 protein gets one entry in TCRdb, which reprocessed the 5' RACE reads and gives no DNA. Recorded for this sample: roughly 80,000 distinct CDR3 sequences. The material sequenced was naive CXCR3+ CD8+ T cells from blood. These receptors were taken from a human donor in good health. Some clones in this sample may be carry-over from other donors' samples. CDR3s include the opening cysteine and the closing phenylalanine or tryptophan.

TRBJ1-5	TRBV12-3/TRBV12-4	CASSSQGPQPQHF
TRBJ2-5	TRBV10-3	CAIRGGETQYF
TRBJ2-7	TRBV7-2	CASSRLAGGSYEQYF
TRBJ2-7	TRBV19	CASSMKMTGIHEQYF
TRBJ2-1	TRBV30	CAWGTSGGNNEQFF
TRBJ2-7	TRBV9	CASSGRDRPYEQYF
TRBJ2-7	TRBV29-1	CSVEGDYEQYF
TRBJ1-2	TRBV29-1	CSVPTGGRNYGYTF
TRBJ1-1	TRBV5-1	CASSPLLQGSPEAFF
TRBJ2-7	TRBV15	CATSREGQGPYEQYF
TRBJ2-7	TRBV20-1	CSVALTGITYEQYF
TRBJ2-7	TRBV2	CASRRDRGPQSYEQYF
TRBJ2-1	TRBV6-1	CASSRLAGDSYNEQFF
TRBJ2-7	TRBV28	CASSWVPGGDYEQYF
TRBJ1-1	TRBV2	CASSEPEGLGTEAFF
TRBJ2-1	TRBV10-3	CAISESWDVLF
TRBJ2-2	TRBV15	CATSRGQGVVGELFF
TRBJ2-7	TRBV28	CASSFRGGSPYEQYF
TRBJ2-7	TRBV29-1	CSVEENGQERNEQYF
TRBJ1-1	TRBV19	CASSIVGGNTEAFF
TRBJ2-1	TRBV6-2/TRBV6-3	CASRSRGDLSYNEQFF
TRBJ1-6	TRBV4-2	CASSQVQGSSYNSPLHF
TRBJ1-3	TRBV28	CASSPGQGSGNTIYF
TRBJ2-5	TRBV12-3/TRBV12-4	CASMGLQETQYF
TRBJ2-2	TRBV28	CASSSNTGELFF
TRBJ2-3	TRBV7-9	CASSLQLVSTDTQYF
TRBJ1-2	TRBV29-1	CSVEDFWQGGTSYGYTF
TRBJ1-2	TRBV29-1	CSVYPEGSHGYTF
TRBJ2-1	TRBV5-5	CASSLVGPDEQFF
TRBJ2-2	TRBV19	CASSSGTSPTGELFF
TRBJ2-1	TRBV28	CASDGTSNEQFF
TRBJ2-7	TRBV28	CASSPSDEQYF
TRBJ2-6	TRBV6-5	CASSYSSPGANVLTF
TRBJ2-7	TRBV11-3	CASSGRTSGDSYEQYF
TRBJ1-2	TRBV6-2/TRBV6-3	CASSRPAAYYGYTF